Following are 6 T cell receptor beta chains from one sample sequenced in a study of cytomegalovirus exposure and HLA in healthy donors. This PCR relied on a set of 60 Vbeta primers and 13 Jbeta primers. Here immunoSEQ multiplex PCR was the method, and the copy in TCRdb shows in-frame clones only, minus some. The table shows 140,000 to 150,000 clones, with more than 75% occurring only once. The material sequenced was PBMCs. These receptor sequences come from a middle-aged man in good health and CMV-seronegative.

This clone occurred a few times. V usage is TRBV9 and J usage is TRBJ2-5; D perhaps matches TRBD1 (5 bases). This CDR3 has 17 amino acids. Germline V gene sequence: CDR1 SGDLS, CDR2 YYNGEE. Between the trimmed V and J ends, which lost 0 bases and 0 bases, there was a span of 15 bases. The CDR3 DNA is TGTGCCAGCAGCGTAGGGGGCAGCAGCCCGTACCAAGAGACCCAGTACTTC. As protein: CASSVGGSSPYQETQYF.

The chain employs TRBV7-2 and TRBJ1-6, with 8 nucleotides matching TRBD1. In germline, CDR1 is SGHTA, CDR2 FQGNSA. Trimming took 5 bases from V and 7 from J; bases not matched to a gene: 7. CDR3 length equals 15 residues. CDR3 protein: CASSPVGQGNSPLHF. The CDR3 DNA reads TGTGCCAGCAGCCCCGTCGGACAGGGAAATTCACCCCTCCACTTT.

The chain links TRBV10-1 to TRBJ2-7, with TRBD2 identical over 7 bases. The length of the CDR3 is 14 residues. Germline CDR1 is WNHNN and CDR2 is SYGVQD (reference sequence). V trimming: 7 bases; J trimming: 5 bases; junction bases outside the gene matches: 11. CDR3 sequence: CASTPHGRSDEQYF. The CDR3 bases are TGCGCCAGCACCCCCCACGGGAGGTCCGACGAGCAGTACTTC.

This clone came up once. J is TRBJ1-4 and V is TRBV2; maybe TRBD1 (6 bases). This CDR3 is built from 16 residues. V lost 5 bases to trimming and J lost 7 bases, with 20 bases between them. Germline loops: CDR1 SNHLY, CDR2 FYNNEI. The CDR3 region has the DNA TGTGCCAGCAGTCCCTCGGCGCAGGGGCGGACTGAAAAACTGTTTTTT. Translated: CASSPSAQGRTEKLFF.

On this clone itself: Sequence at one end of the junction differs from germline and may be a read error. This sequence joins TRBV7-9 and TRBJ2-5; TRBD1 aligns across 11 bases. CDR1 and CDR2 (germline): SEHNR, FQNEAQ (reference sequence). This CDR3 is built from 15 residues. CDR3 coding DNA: TGTTCCAGCAGCTTTCCCGGGACAGGGGGAGAGACCCAGTACTTC. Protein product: CSSSFPGTGGETQYF. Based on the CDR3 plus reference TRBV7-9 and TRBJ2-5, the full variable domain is DTGVSQNPRHKITKRGQNVTFRCDPISEHNRLYWYRQTLGQGPEFLTYFQNEAQLEKSRLLSDRFSAERPKGSFSTLEIQRTEQGDSAMYLCSSSFPGTGGETQYFGPGTRLLVL.

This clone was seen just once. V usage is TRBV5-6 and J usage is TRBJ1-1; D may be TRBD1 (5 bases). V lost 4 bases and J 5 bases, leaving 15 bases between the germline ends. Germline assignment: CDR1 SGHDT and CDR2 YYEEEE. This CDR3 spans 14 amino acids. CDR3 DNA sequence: TGTGCCAGCAGCCGGGTACGCAGGGAAACTGAAGCTTTCTTT. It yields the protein CASSRVRRETEAFF.